The entry that follows covers one T cell receptor beta chain sequence. Its matching antigen is unknown. Time point indicated: week 11, during vaccination. With topical imiquimod, each dose of the vaccine consisted of 300 ug of mutant IDH1 20-mer peptide. Each of the donors came in with new WHO grade 3 or 4 astrocytomas that were IDH1-mutant and ATRX-lost. The data belong to a study of a mutant IDH1 vaccine in newly diagnosed glioma. Study-wide context: Vaccination followed radiotherapy alone by 4-6 weeks, or accompanied temozolomide cycles. Antecedent treatment encompassed radiotherapy, temozolomide, or their combination; the majority received both. Study-wide results and caveats: Across multiple MHC alleles, 85% to 95% of patients had vaccine-induced responses.

TCRdb keeps only in-frame clones here, not all; method: immunoSEQ multiplex PCR. The sample has 110,000 or so clones, 85% to 90% seen once. This CDR3 has 14 amino acids. CDR1 is SGHTA, CDR2 FQGNSA, per germline. The V gene end was trimmed by 5 bases and the J gene end by 5 bases; junction bases not matched to a gene: 3. V usage is TRBV7-2 and J usage is TRBJ2-5, with 12 bases identical to TRBD2. The origin of this receptor is a woman between 50 and 59 years old with glioma. The sequencing used PBMCs, collected from a glioma patient whose treatment included an IDH1 peptide vaccine. Here the CDR3 reads CASSPGLAGETQYF. The CDR3, as DNA: TGTGCCAGCAGCCCTGGACTAGCGGGGGAGACCCAGTACTTC.